This TCR beta chain derives from a study of blood T cells in healthy people across ages. A second roughly 7 to 12 cycle PCR used barcoded and J-beta primers. A template-switch adaptor that had 12 random nucleotides put a tag on each cDNA molecule. TCRdb passed the 5' RACE reads through MiXCR, listing each CDR3 protein once. The sample has 800,000 to 950,000 distinct CDR3 sequences, about 34% seen once. In this sample, this clonotype turned up once. The target antigen is unknown. Germline V gene data show CDR1 as SGHTA and CDR2 as FQGNSA. The J segment lost 5 bases and the V segment lost 1 base, leaving 1 base of the junction unmatched. This CDR3 comprises 14 residues. The study's findings and limits: Because donor CMV status was unknown, expanded clonotype changes were possibly confounded. Since the PBMCs were unsorted, naive and antigen-experienced cells could not be conclusively compared. Diversity of TCR beta per million T cells declined in a roughly linear way with age.

This rearrangement joins TRBV7-2 to TRBJ2-3, with 9 nucleotides matching TRBD2. This TCR was sampled from a man aged 18 to 30 in good health. Sample: blood. In DNA form, the CDR3 reads TGTGCCAGCAGCTTAGTACTAGCGGGAGATACGCAGTATTTT. The encoded protein is CASSLVLAGDTQYF. Looking up the rest from reference TRBV7-2 and TRBJ2-3 gives the full variable domain: GAGVSQSPSNKVTEKGKDVELRCDPISGHTALYWYRQSLGQGLEFLIYFQGNSAPDKSGLPSDRFSAERTGGSVSTLTIQRTQQEDSAVYLCASSLVLAGDTQYFGPGTRLTVL.